Sequencing of this TCR beta chain was carried out in a study of cytomegalovirus exposure and HLA in healthy donors. This clone has only a few counts. Primers for the PCR totalled 60 Vbeta and 13 Jbeta. This table comes from immunoSEQ multiplex PCR, and its TCRdb copy is limited to in-frame clones, with some not included. The sample yields about 160,000 clones, roughly four fifths seen once. Germline CDR1 and CDR2: GTSNPN and SVGIG (reference sequence). V lost 3 bases and J lost 5, with 11 bases in between. This CDR3 is built from 13 residues. The TCR sequence derives from a woman aged 45-65 years in good health and CMV-seronegative. This sequence joins TRBV30 and TRBJ1-5; D remains unclear. The sample was PBMCs. The CDR3 region has the DNA TGTGCCTGGAGCCGGGGAAGGGATCAGCCCCAGCATTTT. Translation: CAWSRGRDQPQHF.